The present entry profiles one T cell receptor (beta chain) with its context. Vbeta (60) and Jbeta (13) primers were used in the PCR. Generated by immunoSEQ multiplex PCR, the TCRdb table keeps only in-frame clones and is missing some. The sample records 150,000 to 200,000 clones, around 80% being singletons. These data are taken from a study of cytomegalovirus exposure and HLA in healthy donors. Trimming left V 5 bases short and J 4 bases short, with 14 bases between. This CDR3 region has 14 residues. The germline CDR1 and CDR2 sequences are SEHNR and FQNEAQ (reference sequence). The chain links TRBV7-9 to TRBJ1-2; possible D gene TRBD1, 5 bases. The sequenced sample was PBMCs. This TCR derives from a woman aged 25-40 years in good health and CMV-seropositive. The CDR3 DNA sequence: TGTGCCAGCAGCCCATTTCAACAGGCCTATGGCTACACCTTC. It specifies CASSPFQQAYGYTF.